These 29 T cell receptor beta chains share one sample of origin, sequenced in a study of cytomegalovirus exposure and HLA in healthy donors. PCR amplification relied on 60 Vbeta primers (plus 13 Jbeta primers). The data were produced by immunoSEQ multiplex PCR, yet TCRdb's version contains in-frame clones alone and is incomplete. The sample lists around 300,000 clones; 80% to 90% were seen once. The specimen was PBMCs. These TCRs come from a young woman in good health and CMV-seronegative.

V usage is TRBV27 and J usage is TRBJ2-7, with D unclear. CDR1 is MNHEY and CDR2 is SMNVEV in the germline V gene (reference sequence). The CDR3 sequence is 11 residues long. V lost 3 bases, J lost 12 bases, and 12 bases lay in between. CDR3: CASSFRRVLYF. For the CDR3, the DNA is TGTGCCAGCAGTTTCAGGCGAGTCCTGTACTTC.

This clone was counted between two and nine times. The rearrangement links TRBV5-4 to TRBJ1-6; 10 bases match TRBD1. V shed 0 bases and J 0 bases; nucleotides not matched to a gene: 6. This CDR3 region has 19 residues. Germline V gives CDR1 SGHNT, CDR2 YYREEE (reference sequence). CDR3: CASSLGDRGRGSYNSPLHF. CDR3 sequence (DNA): TGTGCCAGCAGCTTGGGGGACAGGGGAAGAGGCTCCTATAATTCACCCCTCCACTTT.

The V gene is TRBV2, the J gene TRBJ2-3, with D tentatively TRBD2 (5 bases). The CDR3 has 16 residues. V was trimmed by 0 bases and J by 2 bases, leaving 12 bases between them. Germline V gene data show CDR1 as SNHLY and CDR2 as FYNNEI. In DNA, the CDR3 is TGTGCCAGCAGTGAAGCGGTGTCCGGGGTCACAGATACGCAGTATTTT. Its translation is CASSEAVSGVTDTQYF.

In this sample, this clone turned up once. The rearrangement uses TRBV9 and TRBJ2-7; D unresolved. This CDR3 is 13 amino acids long. The germline V gene encodes CDR1 SGDLS and CDR2 YYNGEE. V was clipped by 3 bases and J by 5 bases, with 12 bases between them. The CDR3 sequence: CASSEAPEDEQYF. The CDR3 DNA reads as TGTGCCAGCAGCGAAGCCCCCGAGGACGAGCAGTACTTC. Supplemented by reference TRBV9 and TRBJ2-7, the full variable domain reads DSGVTQTPKHLITATGQRVTLRCSPRSGDLSVYWYQQSLDQGLQFLIQYYNGEERAKGNILERFSAQQFPDLHSELNLSSLELGDSALYFCASSEAPEDEQYFGPGTRLTVT.

For the CDR3, the DNA is TGTGCTAGTGGTTTGGTACTCGGGGGGATAGGGACTGAAGCTTTCTTT. This encodes CASGLVLGGIGTEAFF. The rearrangement uses TRBV12-5 and TRBJ1-1; perhaps TRBD1 as D (5 bases). The CDR3 is 16 residues long. Germline V CDR1 and CDR2: LGHNT, FRNRAP. V was pared by 0 bases and J by 5 bases, with 16 bases between.

The chain joins TRBV5-1 to TRBJ2-7; D possibly corresponds to TRBD1 (5 bases). The CDR3 has 14 residues. Deletions cut 4 bases from V and 2 bases from J, with 13 bases between. Germline V gene data show CDR1 as SGHRS and CDR2 as YFSETQ. The CDR3 DNA reads as TGCGCCAGCAGCCTGCAGGGTTCGACCTACGAGCAGTACTTC. Its protein is CASSLQGSTYEQYF.

A few counts support this clone. J is TRBJ1-3 and V is TRBV7-9; D ambiguous. Germline CDR1 SEHNR, CDR2 FQNEAQ (reference sequence). The CDR3 is 11 amino acids. With 11 bases removed from V and 8 bases from J, the gap between germline ends came to 13 bases. The CDR3 region has the DNA TGTGCCCGCATGTCAGGTGACACCATATATTTT. Protein product: CARMSGDTIYF.

The sample holds one count of this clone. One end of the junction is discordant with germline, which a read error may explain. V usage is TRBV25-1 and J usage is TRBJ1-3; a weak D match, TRBD1 (6 bases). In germline, CDR1 is MGHDK, CDR2 SYGVNS. The length of the CDR3 is 15 residues. CDR3 sequence (DNA): TGTGCCAGCAGGTTATCAGGGGACGGTGGAAACACCACATATTTT. Protein product: CASRLSGDGGNTTYF.

The V gene is TRBV11-2, the J gene TRBJ2-5; D remains unclear. CDR1 and CDR2 from the germline V gene are SGHAT and FQNNGV. The CDR3 spans 17 residues. V gave up 2 bases and J gave up 5 bases, with 21 bases separating them. The CDR3 coding sequence is TGTGCCAGCAGCTTATCTGGCGGTGATACGTTGTGGGAGACCCAGTACTTC. Translated: CASSLSGGDTLWETQYF.

This clone was picked up one time. J is TRBJ2-7 and V is TRBV6-5; D is perhaps TRBD2 (5 bases). Trimming cost V 5 bases and J 2 bases, with 16 bases left between them. CDR1 and CDR2 (germline): MNHEY, SVGAGI. The length of the CDR3 is 15 residues. The CDR3 here is CASSTFGESPYEQYF. Written as DNA, the CDR3 is TGTGCCAGCAGTACCTTCGGGGAGTCTCCCTACGAGCAGTACTTC.

Turning to this clone: The CDR3 ends on some other residue instead of the conserved phenylalanine or tryptophan, so this is likely a read error. The chain links TRBV12-5 to TRBJ1-2; 11 nucleotides align to TRBD1. Trimming cost V 1 base and J 6 bases; bases outside gene matches: 7. Germline-derived CDR1 and CDR2 are LGHNT and FRNRAP. The CDR3 runs to 16 residues. The DNA of the CDR3 is TGTGCTAGTGGTTTGGGGCAGGGACAGGGGGACGATGGCTACACCCTC. Translation gives CASGLGQGQGDDGYTL.

The V gene is TRBV18, the J gene TRBJ2-7; 8 nucleotides align to TRBD1. Germline CDR1 reads KGHSH; CDR2 reads LQKENI. This CDR3 region has 15 residues. With 4 bases clipped from V and 2 bases from J, the junction kept 7 bases outside the gene matches. In DNA, the CDR3 is TGTGCCAGCTCACTTTCAGGGGGCGCGACCTACGAGCAGTACTTC. It specifies CASSLSGGATYEQYF. The complete variable domain, with remaining parts taken from reference TRBV18 and TRBJ2-7, reads NAGVMQNPRHLVRRRGQEARLRCSPMKGHSHVYWYRQLPEEGLKFMVYLQKENIIDESGMPKERFSAEFPKEGPSILRIQQVVRGDSAAYFCASSLSGGATYEQYFGPGTRLTVT.

The gene calls are TRBV27 and TRBJ2-3; no clear D gene. The CDR3 is 14 residues long. Trimming pared 3 bases from V and 6 bases from J, leaving 13 bases between. Germline CDR1 MNHEY, CDR2 SMNVEV (reference sequence). The CDR3 DNA is TGTGCCAGCAGTTTCCGCGTGCCCACGGATACGCAGTATTTT. Its translation: CASSFRVPTDTQYF.

A word on this clone: An end of the junction differs from the germline gene, which may be a read error. The chain uses TRBV7-9 and TRBJ1-2; D unclear. Germline V lookup: CDR1 SEHNR, CDR2 FQNEAQ (reference sequence). CDR3 length equals 12 residues. The CDR3 region is CSSSYFEGGYTF. The CDR3, as DNA: TGTTCCAGCAGCTATTTCGAGGGTGGCTACACCTTC.

This clone was counted between two and nine times. The chain links TRBV5-4 to TRBJ1-6; TRBD1 matches at 8 bases. The V segment lost 4 bases and the J segment 7 bases; nucleotides outside the gene matches: 7. There are 15 residues in the CDR3. Germline V lookup: CDR1 SGHNT, CDR2 YYREEE (reference sequence). In nucleotides, the CDR3 is TGTGCCAGCAGCCTTTCAGGGGGCATGAATTCACCCCTCCACTTT. This encodes CASSLSGGMNSPLHF.

The rearrangement uses TRBV7-8 and TRBJ1-2, with a possible D match to TRBD1 (5 bases). The length of the CDR3 is 14 residues. V lost 5 bases, J lost 7 bases, and 17 bases lay in between. Germline CDR1 SGHVS, CDR2 FQNEAQ. The CDR3 spells CASSAQGTWGGYTF. CDR3 sequence (DNA): TGTGCCAGCAGCGCGCAGGGCACATGGGGTGGCTACACCTTC.

This clone showed up just once. The V and J genes are TRBV5-1 and TRBJ1-2, with D maybe TRBD1 (5 bases). The germline V gene encodes CDR1 SGHRS and CDR2 YFSETQ. V lost 0 bases, J lost 6 bases, and 12 bases lay in between. The CDR3 sequence is 14 residues long. In DNA, the CDR3 is TGCGCCAGCAGCTTGGGAAGGGGAAGTCATGGCTACACCTTC. It codes for CASSLGRGSHGYTF.

The chain employs TRBV27 and TRBJ2-2; D may be TRBD2 (7 bases). The germline V gene encodes CDR1 MNHEY and CDR2 SMNVEV (reference sequence). There are 15 residues in the CDR3. Deletions cut 10 bases from V and 4 bases from J, with 19 bases between. The CDR3 DNA reads as TGTGCCACCCGACACGGGGGGCCTATCACCGGGGAGCTGTTTTTT. Translated, it gives CATRHGGPITGELFF.

The chain couples TRBV10-3 to TRBJ2-5, with D maybe TRBD2 (6 bases). This CDR3 region has 13 residues. Germline V gives CDR1 ENHRY, CDR2 SYGVKD. With 7 bases removed from V and 4 bases from J, the gap between germline ends came to 13 bases. The CDR3 nucleotides are TGTGCCATCATGCGCGGGGAAGGAGAGACCCAGTACTTC. Translating it yields CAIMRGEGETQYF.

This sequence joins TRBV2 and TRBJ1-2, with D unresolved. Trimming removed 0 bases from V and 8 bases from J, with 16 bases in between. This CDR3 has 15 residues. Germline V gene data show CDR1 as SNHLY and CDR2 as FYNNEI. For the CDR3, the DNA is TGTGCCAGCAGTGAAGCGCTTCGTGAGGGAGGGGGCTACACCTTC. Protein: CASSEALREGGGYTF.

V usage is TRBV4-1 and J usage is TRBJ2-7; TRBD2 aligns across 9 bases. This CDR3 region has 17 residues. The germline gives CDR1 MGHRA, CDR2 YSYEKL. Losses at the gene ends were 4 bases for V and 3 bases for J; bases not matched to a gene: 13. The CDR3 nucleotides read TGCGCCAGCAGCCTAGCATACTTAGCGGGGGCGGTCTACGAGCAGTACTTC. Amino acid sequence: CASSLAYLAGAVYEQYF.

This chain uses TRBV4-1 with TRBJ1-2; 8 nucleotides align to TRBD1. The CDR3 is 14 residues long. Germline V lookup: CDR1 MGHRA, CDR2 YSYEKL. V gave up 4 bases and J gave up 2 bases; unmatched junction bases: 3. The CDR3 sequence: CASSRWTGNYGYTF. The CDR3 nucleotides are TGCGCCAGCAGCCGCTGGACAGGGAACTATGGCTACACCTTC.

This clone showed up just a few times. The chain links TRBV6-5 to TRBJ2-7; 7 bases are a match to TRBD1. This CDR3 has 14 amino acids. Germline values: CDR1 MNHEY, CDR2 SVGAGI. The V segment lost 2 bases and the J segment 7 bases; nucleotides outside the gene matches: 8. This CDR3 reads CASSYLDRVGEQYF. CDR3 DNA: TGTGCCAGCAGTTACCTAGACAGGGTGGGAGAGCAGTACTTC.

This clone was recorded only once. The chain couples TRBV6-5 to TRBJ1-2; no firm D call. The CDR3 is 14 amino acids. The germline gives CDR1 MNHEY, CDR2 SVGAGI. Trimming took 4 bases from V and 4 from J, leaving 13 bases between them. CDR3 DNA sequence: TGTGCCAGCAGTTGGGTATCAGGTGGCTATGGCTACACCTTC. It specifies CASSWVSGGYGYTF.

This clone turned up a few times. J is TRBJ2-1 and V is TRBV5-6, with 13 bases lining up with TRBD2. With 4 bases clipped from V and 9 bases from J, the junction kept 10 bases outside the gene matches. From germline, CDR1 is SGHDT and CDR2 YYEEEE. This CDR3 is built from 16 residues. CDR3 residues: CASSTQGLAGYGEQFF. The CDR3 nucleotides read TGTGCCAGCAGCACCCAGGGACTAGCGGGGTACGGTGAGCAGTTCTTC.

This rearrangement joins TRBV9 to TRBJ1-1; no reliable D call. The V and J ends lost 0 bases and 0 bases respectively, with 9 bases between them. CDR1 SGDLS and CDR2 YYNGEE come from the germline V gene. The CDR3 runs to 15 residues. The chain's CDR3 is CASSVEASMNTEAFF. The CDR3 region has the DNA TGTGCCAGCAGCGTAGAAGCATCCATGAACACTGAAGCTTTCTTT. Full variable domain (missing parts from reference TRBV9 and TRBJ1-1): DSGVTQTPKHLITATGQRVTLRCSPRSGDLSVYWYQQSLDQGLQFLIQYYNGEERAKGNILERFSAQQFPDLHSELNLSSLELGDSALYFCASSVEASMNTEAFFGQGTRLTVV.

This chain links TRBV9 with TRBJ1-2, with 9 bases matching TRBD1. Trimming cost V 0 bases and J 2 bases; bases outside gene matches: 8. The CDR3 spans 17 residues. Per germline, CDR1 SGDLS and CDR2 YYNGEE. CDR3 sequence (DNA): TGTGCCAGCAGCGTAGCTGGACAGGGGAAAGGAAACTATGGCTACACCTTC. The encoded protein is CASSVAGQGKGNYGYTF.

This chain links TRBV5-1 with TRBJ2-1; 12 bases map to TRBD2. The CDR3 extends over 18 amino acids. CDR1 and CDR2 from the germline V gene are SGHRS and YFSETQ. V was pared by 4 bases and J by 4 bases, with 12 bases of the junction left unmatched. This CDR3 reads CASSRKQTSGGSYNEQFF. CDR3 in DNA: TGCGCCAGCAGCCGTAAACAAACTAGCGGGGGGTCGTACAATGAGCAGTTCTTC.

The rearrangement uses TRBV4-1 and TRBJ2-7; D uncertain. Trimming stripped 2 bases from V and 0 bases from J, with 8 bases between. This CDR3 region has 14 residues. The germline V gene has CDR1 MGHRA and CDR2 YSYEKL. The chain's CDR3 is CASSQKLSSYEQYF. The CDR3 DNA reads TGCGCCAGCAGCCAAAAACTTAGCTCCTACGAGCAGTACTTC.